This record looks at one T cell receptor (beta chain) sequence and its context. The antigen is not known. This record belongs to a study of cytomegalovirus exposure and HLA in healthy donors. Study outcomes and limitations: Overall, roughly 150 TCR beta chains were annotated as cytomegalovirus-associated. Confirmation was obtained in vitro that a few CMV-associated chains are specific for CMV antigens. Follow-up analysis seemed to connect common viral pathogens with several of the most significant clusters identified. Analysis was performed later, and it showed HLA-associated TCR beta chains to be more clonally expanded than equally common others.

PCR used 60 Vbeta primers and 13 Jbeta primers. This table comes from immunoSEQ multiplex PCR, and its TCRdb copy is limited to in-frame clones, with some not included. Altogether over 100,000 clones are present, nearly 65% being singletons, with the ten largest covering 8% to 10%. This CDR3 has 15 amino acids. Germline V gene sequence: CDR1 GTSNPN, CDR2 SVGIG (reference sequence). The germline V and J ends were trimmed by 0 bases and 5 bases, with 14 bases remaining between them. Sample: PBMCs. This rearrangement joins TRBV30 to TRBJ2-1, with D possibly matching TRBD2 (7 bases). This clonotype originated in a man aged 35 to 55 in good health and CMV-seropositive. The CDR3 nucleotides are TGTGCCTGGAGTGTAGGGGGAGGGCGCGACAATGAGCAGTTCTTC. Amino acid sequence: CAWSVGGGRDNEQFF.